This T cell receptor (beta chain) was sequenced in a study of cytomegalovirus exposure and HLA in healthy donors. With 60 Vbeta and 13 Jbeta primers, the PCR was carried out. Produced via immunoSEQ multiplex PCR; TCRdb's table is partial and in-frame only. The sample shows over 80,000 clones, roughly 82% of them seen only once. There are a few counts of this clone. The CDR3 is made up of 14 amino acids. Per germline, CDR1 MNHEY and CDR2 SVGAGI. J lost 3 bases, V lost 6 bases, and 5 bases had no gene match. The chain has TRBV6-5 and TRBJ1-5; TRBD1 agrees at 7 bases. The source material was PBMCs. This clonotype was obtained from a man aged 25-45 years in good health and CMV-seropositive. CDR3: CASRDRATNQPQHF. CDR3 DNA: TGTGCCAGCAGAGACAGGGCGACCAATCAGCCCCAGCATTTT.